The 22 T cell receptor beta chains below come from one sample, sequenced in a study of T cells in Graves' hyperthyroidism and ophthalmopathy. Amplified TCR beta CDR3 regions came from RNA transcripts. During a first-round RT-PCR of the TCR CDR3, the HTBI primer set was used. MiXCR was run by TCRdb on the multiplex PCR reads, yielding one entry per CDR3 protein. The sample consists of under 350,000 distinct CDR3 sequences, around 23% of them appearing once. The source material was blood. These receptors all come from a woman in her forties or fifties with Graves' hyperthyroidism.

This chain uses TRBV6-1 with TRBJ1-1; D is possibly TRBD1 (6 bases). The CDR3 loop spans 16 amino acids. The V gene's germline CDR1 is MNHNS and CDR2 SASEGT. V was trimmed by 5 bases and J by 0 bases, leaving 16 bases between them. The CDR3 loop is CASSPLGGILNTEAFF. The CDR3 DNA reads TGTGCCAGCAGTCCTCTAGGGGGGATACTGAACACTGAAGCTTTCTTT.

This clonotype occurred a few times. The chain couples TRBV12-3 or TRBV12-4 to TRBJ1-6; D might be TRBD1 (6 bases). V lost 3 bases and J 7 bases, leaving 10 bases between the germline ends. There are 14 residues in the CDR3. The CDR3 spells CASSFGTKNSPLHF. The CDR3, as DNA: TGTGCCAGCAGTTTCGGGACAAAGAATTCACCCCTCCACTTT.

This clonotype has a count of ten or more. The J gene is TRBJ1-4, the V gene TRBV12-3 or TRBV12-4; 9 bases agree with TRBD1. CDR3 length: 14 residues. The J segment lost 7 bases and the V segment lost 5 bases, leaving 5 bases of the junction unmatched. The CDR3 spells CASSHRGRGEKLFF. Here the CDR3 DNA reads TGTGCCAGCAGTCACAGGGGGCGAGGTGAAAAACTGTTTTTT.

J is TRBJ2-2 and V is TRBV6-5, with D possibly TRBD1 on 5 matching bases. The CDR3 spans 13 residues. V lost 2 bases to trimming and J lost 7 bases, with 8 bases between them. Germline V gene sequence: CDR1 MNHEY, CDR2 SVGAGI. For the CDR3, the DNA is TGTGCCAGCAGTTACCAGGGTAGCGGGGAGCTGTTTTTT. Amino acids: CASSYQGSGELFF.

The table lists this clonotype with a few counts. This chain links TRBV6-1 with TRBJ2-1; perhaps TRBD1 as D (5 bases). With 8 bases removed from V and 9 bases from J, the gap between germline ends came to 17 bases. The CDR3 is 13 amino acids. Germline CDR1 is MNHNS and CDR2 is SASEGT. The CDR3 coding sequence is TGTGCCAGCCCCCGGCAGGGTACAGGTGAGCAGTTCTTC. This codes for CASPRQGTGEQFF.

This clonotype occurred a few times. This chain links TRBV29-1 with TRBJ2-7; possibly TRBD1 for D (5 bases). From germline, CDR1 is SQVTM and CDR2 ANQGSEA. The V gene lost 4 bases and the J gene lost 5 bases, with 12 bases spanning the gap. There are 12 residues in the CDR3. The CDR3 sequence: CSVVQGVNEQYF. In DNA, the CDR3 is TGCAGCGTTGTGCAGGGTGTAAACGAGCAGTACTTC.

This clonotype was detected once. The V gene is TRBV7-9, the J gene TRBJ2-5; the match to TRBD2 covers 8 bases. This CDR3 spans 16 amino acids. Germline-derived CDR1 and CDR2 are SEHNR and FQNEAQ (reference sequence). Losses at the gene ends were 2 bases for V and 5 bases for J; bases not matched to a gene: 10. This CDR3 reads CASSLSGSGRGETQYF. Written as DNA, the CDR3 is TGTGCCAGCAGCTTATCTGGGAGCGGGAGAGGCGAGACCCAGTACTTC.

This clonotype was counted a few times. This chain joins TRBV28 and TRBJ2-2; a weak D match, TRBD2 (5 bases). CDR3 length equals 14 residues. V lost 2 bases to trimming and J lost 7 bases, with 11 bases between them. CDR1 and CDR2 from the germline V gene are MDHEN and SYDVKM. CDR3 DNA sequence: TGTGCCAGCAGTTTAATTTCGGGGTACGGGGAGCTGTTTTTT. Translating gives CASSLISGYGELFF.

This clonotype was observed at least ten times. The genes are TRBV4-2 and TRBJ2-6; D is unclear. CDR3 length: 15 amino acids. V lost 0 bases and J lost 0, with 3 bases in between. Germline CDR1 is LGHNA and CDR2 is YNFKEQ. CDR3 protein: CASSQDLSGANVLTF. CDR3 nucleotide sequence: TGTGCCAGCAGCCAAGATCTCTCTGGGGCCAACGTCCTGACTTTC.

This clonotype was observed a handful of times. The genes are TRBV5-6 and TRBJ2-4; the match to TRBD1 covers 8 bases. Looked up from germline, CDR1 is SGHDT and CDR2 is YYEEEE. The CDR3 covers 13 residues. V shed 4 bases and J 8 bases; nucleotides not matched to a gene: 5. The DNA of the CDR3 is TGTGCCAGCAGCAGACAGGGGACGGACATTCAGTACTTC. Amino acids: CASSRQGTDIQYF.

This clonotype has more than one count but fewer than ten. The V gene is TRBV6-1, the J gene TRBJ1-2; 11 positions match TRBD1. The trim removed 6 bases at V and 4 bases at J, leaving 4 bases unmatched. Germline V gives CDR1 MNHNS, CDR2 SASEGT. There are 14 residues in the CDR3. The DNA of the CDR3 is TGTGCCAGCAGAGGACAGGGGGCCTCCTATGGCTACACCTTC. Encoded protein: CASRGQGASYGYTF.

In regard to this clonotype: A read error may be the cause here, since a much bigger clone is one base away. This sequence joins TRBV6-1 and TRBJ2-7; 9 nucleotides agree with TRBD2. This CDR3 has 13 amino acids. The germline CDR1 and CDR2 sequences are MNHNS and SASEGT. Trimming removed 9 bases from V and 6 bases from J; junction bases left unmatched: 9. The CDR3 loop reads CARRQSGRIEQYF. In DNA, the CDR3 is TGTGCCAGGAGGCAAAGCGGGAGGATCGAGCAGTACTTC.

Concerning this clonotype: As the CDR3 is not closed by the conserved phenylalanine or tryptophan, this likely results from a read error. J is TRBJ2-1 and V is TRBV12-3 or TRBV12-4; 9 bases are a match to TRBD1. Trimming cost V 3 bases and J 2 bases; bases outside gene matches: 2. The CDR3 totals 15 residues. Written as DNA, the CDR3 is TGTGCCAGCAGTTTGGGGGACAGGGCCTACAATGAGCAGTTCTCC. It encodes CASSLGDRAYNEQFS.

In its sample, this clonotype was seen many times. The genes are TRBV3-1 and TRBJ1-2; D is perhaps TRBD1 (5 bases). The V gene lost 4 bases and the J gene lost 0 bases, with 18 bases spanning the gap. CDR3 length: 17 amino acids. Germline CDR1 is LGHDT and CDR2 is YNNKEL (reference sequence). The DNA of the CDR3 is TGTGCCAGCAGCCCCGATCTAGGGGCCAGATCTAACTATGGCTACACCTTC. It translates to CASSPDLGARSNYGYTF.

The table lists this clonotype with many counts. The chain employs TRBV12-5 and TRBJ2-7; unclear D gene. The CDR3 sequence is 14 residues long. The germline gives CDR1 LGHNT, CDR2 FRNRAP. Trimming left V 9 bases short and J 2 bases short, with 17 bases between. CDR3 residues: CARRDFPRPYEQYF. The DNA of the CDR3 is TGTGCTAGGCGCGACTTCCCCCGCCCCTACGAGCAGTACTTC.

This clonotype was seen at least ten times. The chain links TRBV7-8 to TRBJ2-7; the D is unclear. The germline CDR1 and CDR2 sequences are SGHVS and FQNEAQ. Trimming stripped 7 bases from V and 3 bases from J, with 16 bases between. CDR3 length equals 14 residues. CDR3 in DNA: TGTGCCAGCACCCTTAACAAGGGTGGCTACGAGCAGTACTTC. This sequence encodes CASTLNKGGYEQYF. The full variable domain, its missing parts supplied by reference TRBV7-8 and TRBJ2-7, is GAGVSQSPRYKVAKRGQDVALRCDPISGHVSLFWYQQALGQGPEFLTYFQNEAQLDKSGLPSDRFFAERPEGSVSTLKIQRTQQEDSAVYLCASTLNKGGYEQYFGPGTRLTVT.

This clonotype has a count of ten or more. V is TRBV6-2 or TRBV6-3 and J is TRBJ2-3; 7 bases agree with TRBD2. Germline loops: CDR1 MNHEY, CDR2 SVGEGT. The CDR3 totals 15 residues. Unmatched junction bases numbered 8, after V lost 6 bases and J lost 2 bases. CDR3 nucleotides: TGTGCCAGCAGCGACCCAGCGGGACCCACAGATACGCAGTATTTT. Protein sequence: CASSDPAGPTDTQYF.

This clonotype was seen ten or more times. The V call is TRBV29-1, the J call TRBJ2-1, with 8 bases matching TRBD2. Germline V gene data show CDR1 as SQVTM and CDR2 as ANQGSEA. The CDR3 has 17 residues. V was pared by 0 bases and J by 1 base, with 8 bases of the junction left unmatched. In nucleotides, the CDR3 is TGCAGCGTTGAAGAGCCAGCGGGAGTATCATCCTACAATGAGCAGTTCTTC. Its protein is CSVEEPAGVSSYNEQFF.

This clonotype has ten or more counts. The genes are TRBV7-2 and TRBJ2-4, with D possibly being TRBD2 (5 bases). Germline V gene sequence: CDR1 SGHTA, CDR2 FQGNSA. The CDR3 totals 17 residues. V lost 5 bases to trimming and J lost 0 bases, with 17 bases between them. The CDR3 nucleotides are TGTGCCAGCAGCCCCCGTTCAGCGGTTTTAGCCAAAAACATTCAGTACTTC. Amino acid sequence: CASSPRSAVLAKNIQYF.

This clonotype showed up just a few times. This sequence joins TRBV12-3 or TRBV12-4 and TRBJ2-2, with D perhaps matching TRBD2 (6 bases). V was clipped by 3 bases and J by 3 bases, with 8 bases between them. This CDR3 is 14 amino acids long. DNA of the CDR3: TGTGCCAGCAGTTTCTGGGAGGACACCGGGGAGCTGTTTTTT. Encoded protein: CASSFWEDTGELFF.

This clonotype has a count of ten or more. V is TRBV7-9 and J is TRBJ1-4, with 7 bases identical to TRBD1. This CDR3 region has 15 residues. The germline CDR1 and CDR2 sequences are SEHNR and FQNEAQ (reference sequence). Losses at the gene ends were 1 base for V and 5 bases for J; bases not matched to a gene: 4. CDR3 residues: CASSLERGLNEKLFF. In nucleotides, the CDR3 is TGTGCCAGCAGCTTAGAAAGGGGGCTGAATGAAAAACTGTTTTTT.

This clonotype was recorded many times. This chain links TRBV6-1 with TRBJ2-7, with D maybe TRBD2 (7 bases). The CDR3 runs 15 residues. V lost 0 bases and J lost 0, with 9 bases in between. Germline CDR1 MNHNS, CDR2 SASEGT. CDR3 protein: CASSEAAGHSYEQYF. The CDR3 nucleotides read TGTGCCAGCAGTGAAGCAGCGGGACACTCCTACGAGCAGTACTTC.